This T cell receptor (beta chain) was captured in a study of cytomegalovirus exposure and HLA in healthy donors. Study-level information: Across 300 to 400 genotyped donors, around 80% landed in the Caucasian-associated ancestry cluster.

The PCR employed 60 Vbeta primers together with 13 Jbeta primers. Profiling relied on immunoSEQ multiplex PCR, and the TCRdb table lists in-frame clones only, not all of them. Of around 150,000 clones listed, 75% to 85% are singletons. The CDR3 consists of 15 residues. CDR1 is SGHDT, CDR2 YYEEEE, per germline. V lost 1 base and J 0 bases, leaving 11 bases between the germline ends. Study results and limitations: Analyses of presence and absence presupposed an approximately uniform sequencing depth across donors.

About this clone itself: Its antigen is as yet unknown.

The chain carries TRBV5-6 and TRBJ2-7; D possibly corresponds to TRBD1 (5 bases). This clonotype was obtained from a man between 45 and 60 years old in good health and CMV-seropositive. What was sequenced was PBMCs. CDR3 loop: CASSLTGSSSYEQYF. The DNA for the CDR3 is TGTGCCAGCAGCTTGACAGGCAGTAGCTCCTACGAGCAGTACTTC.